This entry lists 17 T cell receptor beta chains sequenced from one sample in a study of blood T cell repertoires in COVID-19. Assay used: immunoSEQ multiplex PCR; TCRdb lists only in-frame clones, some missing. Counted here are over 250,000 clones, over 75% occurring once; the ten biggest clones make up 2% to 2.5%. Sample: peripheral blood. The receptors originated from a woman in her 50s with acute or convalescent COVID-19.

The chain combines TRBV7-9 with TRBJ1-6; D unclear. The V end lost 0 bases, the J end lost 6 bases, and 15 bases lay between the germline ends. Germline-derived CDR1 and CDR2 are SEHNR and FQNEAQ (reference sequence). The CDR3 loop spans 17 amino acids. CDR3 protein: CASSLAKVEGSNSPLHF. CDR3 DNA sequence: TGTGCCAGCAGCTTAGCGAAAGTTGAGGGCAGTAATTCACCCCTCCACTTT.

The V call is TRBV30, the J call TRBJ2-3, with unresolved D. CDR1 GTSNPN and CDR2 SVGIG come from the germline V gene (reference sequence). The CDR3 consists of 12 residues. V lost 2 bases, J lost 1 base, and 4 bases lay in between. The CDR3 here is CAWSSGTDTQYF. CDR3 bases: TGTGCCTGGAGTTCGGGCACAGATACGCAGTATTTT.

DNA for the CDR3: TGTGCCATCAGTCGGGACAGTGAGCAGCCCCAGCATTTT. Protein product: CAISRDSEQPQHF. The J gene is TRBJ1-5, the V gene TRBV10-3; 7 bases line up with TRBD1. Trimming took 5 bases from V and 7 from J; bases not matched to a gene: 5. The CDR3 covers 13 residues. Germline CDR1 and CDR2: ENHRY and SYGVKD.

The DNA of the CDR3 is TGTGCCAGCAGTACCTTAGCGGGAGGGAGCACAGATACGCAGTATTTT. Protein product: CASSTLAGGSTDTQYF. The rearrangement joins TRBV28 to TRBJ2-3; 11 bases are shared with TRBD2. CDR3 length: 16 residues. Trimming removed 5 bases from V and 0 bases from J; junction bases left unmatched: 4. CDR1 and CDR2 (germline): MDHEN, SYDVKM.

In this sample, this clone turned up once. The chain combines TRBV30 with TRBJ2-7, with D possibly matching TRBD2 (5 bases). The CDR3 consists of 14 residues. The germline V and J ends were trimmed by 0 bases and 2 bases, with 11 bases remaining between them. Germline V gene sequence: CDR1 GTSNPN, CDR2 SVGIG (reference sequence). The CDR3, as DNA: TGTGCCTGGAGTGTTTACGGGATAACCTACGAGCAGTACTTC. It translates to CAWSVYGITYEQYF.

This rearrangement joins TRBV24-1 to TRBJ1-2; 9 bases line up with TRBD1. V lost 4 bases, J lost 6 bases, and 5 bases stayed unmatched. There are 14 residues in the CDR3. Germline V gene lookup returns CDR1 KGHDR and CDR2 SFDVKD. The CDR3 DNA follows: TGTGCCACCAGTGACCCCCGGGACAGGGATGGCTACACCTTC. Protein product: CATSDPRDRDGYTF.

The CDR3 protein is CASSLDLGAAQHF. The CDR3 bases are TGTGCCAGCAGTTTGGACCTAGGGGCGGCCCAGCATTTT. The V and J genes are TRBV7-2 and TRBJ1-5; TRBD1 is a possible D gene (5 bases). Germline CDR1 is SGHTA and CDR2 is FQGNSA. The CDR3 has 13 residues. V was cut by 6 bases and J by 11 bases, with 17 bases left in between.

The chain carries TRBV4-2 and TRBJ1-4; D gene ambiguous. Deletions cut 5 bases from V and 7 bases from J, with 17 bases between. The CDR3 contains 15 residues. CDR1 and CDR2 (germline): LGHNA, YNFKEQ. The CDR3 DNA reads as TGTGCCAGCAGCGTCGGAGGAACGGTTCTTGAAAAACTGTTTTTT. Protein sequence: CASSVGGTVLEKLFF.

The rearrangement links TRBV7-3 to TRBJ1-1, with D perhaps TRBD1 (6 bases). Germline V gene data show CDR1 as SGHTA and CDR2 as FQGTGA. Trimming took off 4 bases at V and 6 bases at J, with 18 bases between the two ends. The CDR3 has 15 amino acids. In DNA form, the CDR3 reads TGTGCCAGCAGCTCCATCACCCTGGACAGAGCTGAAGCTTTCTTT. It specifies CASSSITLDRAEAFF. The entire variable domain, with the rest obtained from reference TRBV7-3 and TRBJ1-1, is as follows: GAGVSQTPSNKVTEKGKYVELRCDPISGHTALYWYRQSLGQGPEFLIYFQGTGAADDSGLPNDRFFAVRPEGSVSTLKIQRTERGDSAVYLCASSSITLDRAEAFFGQGTRLTVV.

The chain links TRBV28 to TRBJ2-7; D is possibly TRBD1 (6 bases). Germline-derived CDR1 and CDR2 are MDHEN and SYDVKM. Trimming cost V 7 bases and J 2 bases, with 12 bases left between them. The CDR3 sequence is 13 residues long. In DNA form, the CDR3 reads TGTGCCAGCAATTGGGGACAAACCTACGAGCAGTACTTC. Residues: CASNWGQTYEQYF.

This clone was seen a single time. The CDR3 nucleotides are TGTGCCAGTAGCCGCGGACTAGCGGGAGGGAACGAGCAGTACTTC. Translated, it gives CASSRGLAGGNEQYF. The chain employs TRBV19 and TRBJ2-7, with TRBD2 matching over 15 bases. This CDR3 is 15 amino acids long. Germline loops: CDR1 LNHDA, CDR2 SQIVND (reference sequence). V was pared by 6 bases and J by 5 bases, with 5 bases of the junction left unmatched.

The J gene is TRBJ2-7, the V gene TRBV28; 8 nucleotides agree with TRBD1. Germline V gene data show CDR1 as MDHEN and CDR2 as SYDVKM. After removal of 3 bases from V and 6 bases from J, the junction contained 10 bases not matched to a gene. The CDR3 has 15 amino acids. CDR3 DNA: TGTGCCAGCAGTTTCGAGACAGGGGCCAGTGCCGAGCAGTACTTC. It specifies CASSFETGASAEQYF.

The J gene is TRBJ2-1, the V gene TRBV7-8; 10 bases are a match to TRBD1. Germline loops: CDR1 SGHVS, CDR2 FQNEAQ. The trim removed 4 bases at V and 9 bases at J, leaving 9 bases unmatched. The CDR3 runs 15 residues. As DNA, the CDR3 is TGTGCCAGCAGCTATGGACAGGGGGTCCAGGGTGAGCAGTTCTTC. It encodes CASSYGQGVQGEQFF.

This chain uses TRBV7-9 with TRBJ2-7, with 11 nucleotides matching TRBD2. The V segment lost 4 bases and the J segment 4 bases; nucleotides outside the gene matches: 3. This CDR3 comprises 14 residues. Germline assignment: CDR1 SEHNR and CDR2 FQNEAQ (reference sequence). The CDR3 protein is CASSSGLAAYEQYF. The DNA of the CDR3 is TGTGCCAGCAGCTCGGGACTAGCGGCATACGAGCAGTACTTC.

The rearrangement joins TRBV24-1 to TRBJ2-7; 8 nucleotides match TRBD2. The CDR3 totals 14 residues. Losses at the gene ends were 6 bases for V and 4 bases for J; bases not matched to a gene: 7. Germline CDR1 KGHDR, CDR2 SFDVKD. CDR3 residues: CATSPLADPYEQYF. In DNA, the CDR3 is TGTGCCACCAGTCCACTAGCGGACCCTTACGAGCAGTACTTC.

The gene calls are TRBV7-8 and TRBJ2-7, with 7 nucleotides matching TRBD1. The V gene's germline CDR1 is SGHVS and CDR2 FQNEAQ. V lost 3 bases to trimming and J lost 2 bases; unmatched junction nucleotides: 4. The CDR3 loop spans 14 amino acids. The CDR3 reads CASSFGTATYEQYF. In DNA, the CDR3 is TGTGCCAGCAGCTTCGGGACAGCAACCTACGAGCAGTACTTC.

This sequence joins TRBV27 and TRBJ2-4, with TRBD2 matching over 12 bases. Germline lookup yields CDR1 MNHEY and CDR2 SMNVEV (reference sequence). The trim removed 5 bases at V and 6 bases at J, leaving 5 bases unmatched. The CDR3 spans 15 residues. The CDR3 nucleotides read TGTGCCAGCAGTCTGACTAGCGGGAGATTAAACATTCAGTACTTC. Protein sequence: CASSLTSGRLNIQYF.